This T cell receptor (beta chain) was observed in a study of blood T cell repertoires in COVID-19. The Seattle site enrolled patients during active infection and followed them longitudinally. This clone was detected only a few times. This CDR3 is built from 14 residues. CDR1 is LGHDT and CDR2 is YNNKEL in the germline V gene (reference sequence). Trimming at V came to 2 bases and at J to 7 bases, leaving 7 bases not matched to a gene. Profiling relied on immunoSEQ multiplex PCR, and the TCRdb table lists in-frame clones only, not all of them. The sample contains 100,000 to 150,000 clones, approximately 81% of which appear only once.

This clonotype was obtained from a man aged 80 or over with COVID-19, enrolled during active disease. The rearrangement joins TRBV3-1 (or the pseudogene TRBV3-2) to TRBJ1-1, with TRBD1 matching over 7 bases. The specimen sequenced was peripheral blood. The CDR3 loop is CASSQPDRSGEAFF. The CDR3 nucleotides read TGTGCCAGCAGCCAACCGGACAGGAGTGGTGAAGCTTTCTTT.